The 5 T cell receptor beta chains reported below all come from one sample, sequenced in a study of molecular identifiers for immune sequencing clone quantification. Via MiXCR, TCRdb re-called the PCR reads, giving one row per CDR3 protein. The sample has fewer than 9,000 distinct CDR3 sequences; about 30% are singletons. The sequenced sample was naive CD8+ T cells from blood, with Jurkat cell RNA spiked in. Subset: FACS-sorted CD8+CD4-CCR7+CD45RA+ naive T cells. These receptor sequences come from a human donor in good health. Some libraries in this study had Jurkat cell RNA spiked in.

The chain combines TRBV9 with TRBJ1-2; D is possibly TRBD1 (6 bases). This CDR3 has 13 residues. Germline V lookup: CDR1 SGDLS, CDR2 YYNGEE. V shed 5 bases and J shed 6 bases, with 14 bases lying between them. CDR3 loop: CASSPFAGDGYTF. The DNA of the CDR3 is TGTGCCAGCAGTCCGTTTGCAGGGGATGGCTACACCTTC.

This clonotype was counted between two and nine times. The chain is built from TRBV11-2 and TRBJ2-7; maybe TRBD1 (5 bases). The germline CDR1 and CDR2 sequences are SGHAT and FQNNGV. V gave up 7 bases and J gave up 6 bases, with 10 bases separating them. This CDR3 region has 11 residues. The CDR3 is CASTLGVEQYF. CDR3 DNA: TGTGCCAGCACCCTAGGGGTCGAGCAGTACTTC.

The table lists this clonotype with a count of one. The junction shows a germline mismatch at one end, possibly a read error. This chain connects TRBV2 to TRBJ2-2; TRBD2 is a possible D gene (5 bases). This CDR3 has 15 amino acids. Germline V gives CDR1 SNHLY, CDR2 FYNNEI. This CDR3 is CASSGLTANTGELIF. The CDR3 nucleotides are TGTGCCAGCAGTGGTCTTACAGCGAACACCGGGGAGCTGATTTTT.

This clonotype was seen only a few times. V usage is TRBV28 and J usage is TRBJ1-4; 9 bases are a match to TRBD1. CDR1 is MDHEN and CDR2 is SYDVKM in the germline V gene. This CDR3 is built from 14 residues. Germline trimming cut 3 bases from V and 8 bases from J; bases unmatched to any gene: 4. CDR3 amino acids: CASSFYRGLEKLFF. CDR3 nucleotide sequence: TGTGCCAGCAGTTTTTACAGGGGGCTGGAAAAACTGTTTTTT. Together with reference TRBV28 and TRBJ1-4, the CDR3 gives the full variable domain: DVKVTQSSRYLVKRTGEKVFLECVQDMDHENMFWYRQDPGLGLRLIYFSYDVKMKEKGDIPEGYSVSREKKERFSLILESASTNQTSMYLCASSFYRGLEKLFFGSGTQLSVL.

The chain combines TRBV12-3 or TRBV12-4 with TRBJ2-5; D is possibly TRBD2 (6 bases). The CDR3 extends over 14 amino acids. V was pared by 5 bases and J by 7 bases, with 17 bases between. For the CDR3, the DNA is TGTGCCAGCAGTATTTCGACTAGTTTAGGGACCCAGTACTTC. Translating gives CASSISTSLGTQYF.